The 24 T cell receptor beta chains given below trace back to one sample, sequenced in a study of cytomegalovirus exposure and HLA in healthy donors. Clones were sequenced by immunoSEQ multiplex PCR, and TCRdb holds only the in-frame ones, with some missing. The sample carries under 50,000 clones, roughly 93% recorded once. Sequencing was carried out using PBMCs. These receptors were taken from a woman aged 18-29 years in good health and CMV-seronegative.

The chain couples TRBV27 to TRBJ1-2; perhaps TRBD1 as D (5 bases). V was trimmed by 3 bases and J by 7 bases, leaving 15 bases between them. Germline assignment: CDR1 MNHEY and CDR2 SMNVEV (reference sequence). This CDR3 comprises 14 residues. CDR3 loop: CASSLGAGVAGYTF. CDR3 DNA sequence: TGTGCCAGCAGTTTGGGTGCGGGGGTGGCTGGCTACACCTTC.

The J gene is TRBJ2-2, the V gene TRBV30; D might be TRBD2 (6 bases). The CDR3 has 20 residues. V lost 0 bases and J 1 base, leaving 24 bases between the germline ends. Looked up from germline, CDR1 is GTSNPN and CDR2 is SVGIG (reference sequence). This chain's CDR3 is CAWSVLFLGEGRGNTGELFF. CDR3 bases: TGTGCCTGGAGTGTACTTTTTTTAGGGGAAGGGCGGGGGAACACCGGGGAGCTGTTTTTT.

This chain uses TRBV5-4 with TRBJ2-7; 8 bases match TRBD1. CDR1 and CDR2 (germline): SGHNT, YYREEE (reference sequence). This CDR3 is 15 amino acids long. After removal of 4 bases from V and 0 bases from J, the junction contained 6 bases not matched to a gene. CDR3 DNA sequence: TGTGCCAGCAGCCCCGGGACAGGCGCCTCCTACGAGCAGTACTTC. Its translation is CASSPGTGASYEQYF.

The chain couples TRBV10-2 to TRBJ1-6; D is uncertain. Germline values: CDR1 WSHSY, CDR2 SAAADI. Trimming took off 4 bases at V and 6 bases at J, with 7 bases between the two ends. This CDR3 has 13 amino acids. CDR3 in amino acids: CASSVQFNSPLHF. CDR3 bases: TGCGCCAGCAGTGTCCAGTTTAATTCACCCCTCCACTTT.

This clone was seen a single time. The rearrangement uses TRBV7-2 and TRBJ2-1; possible D gene TRBD2, 6 bases. CDR1 is SGHTA and CDR2 is FQGNSA in the germline V gene. The V end lost 5 bases, the J end lost 6 bases, and 14 bases lay between the germline ends. The CDR3 extends over 14 amino acids. This chain's CDR3 is CASSARLVSNEQFF. The CDR3 DNA reads as TGTGCCAGCAGCGCCCGACTAGTTAGCAATGAGCAGTTCTTC.

The rearrangement links TRBV18 to TRBJ1-1; the D gene is possibly TRBD1 (5 bases). Trimming cost V 2 bases and J 7 bases, with 14 bases left between them. Germline loops: CDR1 KGHSH, CDR2 LQKENI. The CDR3 loop spans 14 amino acids. CDR3 DNA sequence: TGTGCCAGCTCACCAGCGGCAGGGATGGATGAAGCTTTCTTT. Amino acid sequence: CASSPAAGMDEAFF.

The chain recombines TRBV19 with TRBJ2-1, with 7 nucleotides matching TRBD2. CDR1 and CDR2 from the germline V gene are LNHDA and SQIVND (reference sequence). With 3 bases clipped from V and 5 bases from J, the junction kept 4 bases outside the gene matches. The CDR3 length is 14 residues. The CDR3 loop reads CASSIVLADNEQFF. The DNA of the CDR3 is TGTGCCAGTAGTATTGTTCTAGCGGACAATGAGCAGTTCTTC.

The rearrangement uses TRBV25-1 and TRBJ2-3; D perhaps matches TRBD1 (6 bases). Germline-derived CDR1 and CDR2 are MGHDK and SYGVNS. The CDR3 runs 16 residues. V was shortened by 2 bases and J by 4 bases, with 16 bases between the two germline ends. The CDR3 DNA reads as TGTGCCAGCAGTGAAACCAAGGGGGTAGGGGCAGATACGCAGTATTTT. This sequence encodes CASSETKGVGADTQYF.

The CDR3 spells CSVEEVSSNEKLFF. In DNA form, the CDR3 reads TGCAGCGTTGAGGAGGTGTCGTCGAATGAAAAACTGTTTTTT. This chain links TRBV29-1 with TRBJ1-4; D remains unclear. The CDR3 length is 14 residues. V shed 3 bases and J shed 5 bases, with 13 bases lying between them. Germline-derived CDR1 and CDR2 are SQVTM and ANQGSEA. The full variable domain, in which reference TRBV29-1 and TRBJ1-4 provide the parts outside the CDR3, is SAVISQKPSRDICQRGTSLTIQCQVDSQVTMMFWYRQQPGQSLTLIATANQGSEATYESGFVIDKFPISRPNLTFSTLTVSNMSPEDSSIYLCSVEEVSSNEKLFFGSGTQLSVL.

This chain's CDR3 is CASTLDGSSYNEQFF. The CDR3 DNA reads as TGTGCCAGCACCCTGGACGGGAGCTCCTACAATGAGCAGTTCTTC. The chain combines TRBV28 with TRBJ2-1, with D maybe TRBD2 (6 bases). This CDR3 is built from 15 residues. The V end was cut by 7 bases, the J end by 0 bases, with 13 bases between. Per the germline V gene, CDR1 is MDHEN and CDR2 is SYDVKM. Full variable domain (rest looked up from reference TRBV28 and TRBJ2-1): DVKVTQSSRYLVKRTGEKVFLECVQDMDHENMFWYRQDPGLGLRLIYFSYDVKMKEKGDIPEGYSVSREKKERFSLILESASTNQTSMYLCASTLDGSSYNEQFFGPGTRLTVL.

The CDR3 DNA sequence: TGCGCCAGCAGCTTGGCAGGCCCAGGGATGTTCCCAGATACGCAGTATTTT. Residues: CASSLAGPGMFPDTQYF. The V gene is TRBV5-1, the J gene TRBJ2-3, with D tentatively TRBD1 (5 bases). V lost 0 bases to trimming and J lost 4 bases, with 18 bases between them. This CDR3 has 17 residues. The germline V gene encodes CDR1 SGHRS and CDR2 YFSETQ.

The chain recombines TRBV28 with TRBJ1-1; D ambiguous. The CDR3 covers 12 residues. Trimming removed 8 bases at V and 1 base at J, with 8 bases between. The germline CDR1 and CDR2 sequences are MDHEN and SYDVKM. CDR3 nucleotides: TGTGCCAGCCTTCGGGAGAACACTGAAGCTTTCTTT. This translates into CASLRENTEAFF.

The chain's CDR3 is CASSMPPGQNYGYTF. The CDR3 region has the DNA TGTGCCAGTAGTATGCCACCGGGACAGAACTATGGCTACACCTTC. The V and J genes are TRBV19 and TRBJ1-2; TRBD1 matches at 7 bases. Unmatched junction bases numbered 6, after V lost 3 bases and J lost 2 bases. Germline lookup yields CDR1 LNHDA and CDR2 SQIVND (reference sequence). There are 15 residues in the CDR3.

The V gene is TRBV9, the J gene TRBJ2-5; 8 nucleotides agree with TRBD2. This CDR3 spans 14 amino acids. The germline V gene has CDR1 SGDLS and CDR2 YYNGEE. The V and J ends lost 0 bases and 3 bases, in that order; junction bases with no gene match: 1. The DNA of the CDR3 is TGTGCCAGCAGCGTAGGTAGCGGGGAAGAGACCCAGTACTTC. It yields the protein CASSVGSGEETQYF.

The chain links TRBV28 to TRBJ1-1; D remains unclear. The CDR3 spans 12 residues. Per germline, CDR1 MDHEN and CDR2 SYDVKM. V gave up 4 bases and J gave up 11 bases, with 14 bases separating them. CDR3: CASSWVGSLAFF. The CDR3 nucleotides read TGTGCCAGCAGTTGGGTGGGCAGTCTTGCTTTCTTT.

V and J are TRBV18 and TRBJ1-1; D unclear. The CDR3 totals 16 residues. V was trimmed by 0 bases and J by 1 base, leaving 12 bases between them. Per germline, CDR1 KGHSH and CDR2 LQKENI. The CDR3 DNA sequence: TGTGCCAGCTCACCACCAGACGGGAACCGGAACACTGAAGCTTTCTTT. Translation gives CASSPPDGNRNTEAFF.

The rearrangement links TRBV6-4 to TRBJ1-2; D is ambiguous. The CDR3 is 14 residues long. Trimming took 6 bases from V and 3 from J, leaving 14 bases between them. Germline-derived CDR1 and CDR2 are MRHNA and SNTAGT. The CDR3 DNA reads as TGTGCCAGCAGCAGCGGGCCGGGTGACTATGGCTACACCTTC. Translation: CASSSGPGDYGYTF.

The chain combines TRBV2 with TRBJ2-3, with a tentative D call TRBD1 (6 bases). Trimming stripped 6 bases from V and 2 bases from J, with 12 bases between. The CDR3 runs 14 residues. Germline V gives CDR1 SNHLY, CDR2 FYNNEI. The CDR3 bases are TGTGCCAGCAGCGCGACAGGATACACAGATACGCAGTATTTT. Translating it yields CASSATGYTDTQYF.

The CDR3 nucleotides read TGTGCCAGCAGCGTAGGTGGGACACTCCAAGAGACCCAGTACTTC. It specifies CASSVGGTLQETQYF. The chain links TRBV9 to TRBJ2-5; D possibly corresponds to TRBD1 (6 bases). This CDR3 spans 15 amino acids. V dropped 0 bases and J dropped 1 base, with 10 bases sitting between them. CDR1 and CDR2 from the germline V gene are SGDLS and YYNGEE.

Note on this clone: Mismatch with germline at one junction end may stem from a read error. This chain uses TRBV18 with TRBJ1-1; no clear D. The CDR3 is made up of 15 amino acids. Germline-derived CDR1 and CDR2 are KGHSH and LQKENI. The CDR3 is CASSRGEAVKTEAFF. The CDR3, as DNA: TGTGCCAGCTCACGTGGGGAGGCCGTGAAGACTGAAGCTTTCTTT.

The V gene is TRBV27, the J gene TRBJ1-1; TRBD1 aligns across 8 bases. The V segment lost 6 bases and the J segment 2 bases; nucleotides outside the gene matches: 5. Germline V lookup: CDR1 MNHEY, CDR2 SMNVEV (reference sequence). The CDR3 covers 14 residues. CDR3 coding DNA: TGTGCCAGCAGCCTGGGACAGGCCAACACTGAAGCTTTCTTT. The encoded protein is CASSLGQANTEAFF.

This rearrangement joins TRBV9 to TRBJ2-2; weak D call: TRBD2 (6 bases). This CDR3 has 16 residues. V dropped 4 bases and J dropped 6 bases, with 19 bases sitting between them. The germline gives CDR1 SGDLS, CDR2 YYNGEE. The CDR3 coding sequence is TGTGCCAGCAGCTCTAGCTCGGGGAGGTGGGCCGGGGAGCTGTTTTTT. Its translation is CASSSSSGRWAGELFF.

The chain couples TRBV9 to TRBJ1-1; D may be TRBD1 (5 bases). This CDR3 has 14 amino acids. From germline, CDR1 is SGDLS and CDR2 YYNGEE. V was clipped by 3 bases and J by 4 bases, with 13 bases between them. The CDR3 reads CASSADSLVTEAFF. The CDR3 nucleotides are TGTGCCAGCAGCGCCGACAGCTTAGTCACTGAAGCTTTCTTT.

The chain has TRBV11-2 and TRBJ2-7; perhaps TRBD2 as D (5 bases). V gave up 1 base and J gave up 0 bases, with 7 bases separating them. This CDR3 is 14 amino acids long. The germline CDR1 and CDR2 sequences are SGHAT and FQNNGV. CDR3 amino acids: CASSLGGRSYEQYF. The CDR3 DNA is TGTGCCAGCAGCTTAGGAGGGCGCTCCTACGAGCAGTACTTC.